This T cell receptor beta chain was identified during a study of blood T cell repertoires in COVID-19. Across the study: The study drew acute and convalescent COVID-19 samples from the United States, Italy and Spain. T cells, B-cell-depleted T cells, or PBMCs provided the cDNA or gDNA that served as material.

Authors' data handling: Quantification of nucleated cells was approximated via reference gene primer amplification. Here immunoSEQ multiplex PCR was the method, and the copy in TCRdb shows in-frame clones only, minus some. Clone size and V and J calls were adopted from that table, with D and trimming inferred from the DNA. Of 140,000 to 150,000 clones in the sample, approximately 83% were seen once. Germline V CDR1 and CDR2: SGHRS, YFSETQ. With 2 bases removed from V and 4 bases from J, the gap between germline ends came to 4 bases. The CDR3 extends over 11 amino acids. The Seattle patients joined while their infection was active and were tracked longitudinally afterward.

The rearrangement links TRBV5-1 to TRBJ2-7; D not certain. The receptor was isolated from an older woman with COVID-19, enrolled during active disease. The sequenced material came from peripheral blood. Here the CDR3 reads CASSFAYEQYF. Here the CDR3 DNA reads TGCGCCAGCAGCTTTGCGTACGAGCAGTACTTC.